The 14 T cell receptor beta chains listed next were all sequenced from one sample in a study of shared clonotypes between healthy human individuals (dated by TCRdb to 2018 to 2021). Preparation of the library involved the immunoSEQ multiplex PCR assay. TCRdb retrieved this table from immuneACCESS and kept in-frame rearrangements only. Not all clones are present; in checked studies, unresolved V genes account for under half, and no reason is known for the remainder. This sample gives roughly 490,000 clones in total; about 79% of them show up just once. The top ten clones comprise under 15% of the sample. Sequencing input: PBMCs. These receptors were taken from a woman aged 40 to 50 in good health. Some clones in this sample may be carry-over from other donors' samples.

The chain carries TRBV11-2 and TRBJ2-5; D may be TRBD2 (6 bases). The V and J ends lost 3 bases and 2 bases respectively, with 16 bases between them. This CDR3 is 16 amino acids long. From germline, CDR1 is SGHAT and CDR2 FQNNGV. The CDR3 region has the DNA TGTGCCAGCAGCTTTAGCGGAAGCATCTTTCAAGAGACCCAGTACTTC. Residues: CASSFSGSIFQETQYF.

The chain has TRBV6-5 and TRBJ1-3; D unresolved. Trimming took off 7 bases at V and 4 bases at J, with 11 bases between the two ends. Germline V gene data show CDR1 as MNHEY and CDR2 as SVGAGI. The CDR3 runs 13 residues. The CDR3 protein is CASTEGWGNTIYF. Written as DNA, the CDR3 is TGTGCCAGCACGGAGGGTTGGGGAAACACCATATATTTT.

The chain joins TRBV30 to TRBJ1-3; TRBD1 might be the D (6 bases). V was shortened by 0 bases and J by 1 base, with 7 bases between the two germline ends. The CDR3 totals 14 residues. The germline V gene has CDR1 GTSNPN and CDR2 SVGIG (reference sequence). The CDR3 bases are TGTGCCTGGAGTGTTACAGGGTCTGGAAACACCATATATTTT. This gives the protein CAWSVTGSGNTIYF.

This clone came up once. The chain employs TRBV29-1 and TRBJ2-7; 10 bases fit TRBD1. V dropped 4 bases and J dropped 3; count of bases not matched to a gene: 3. The CDR3 sequence is 13 residues long. Per germline, CDR1 SQVTM and CDR2 ANQGSEA. For the CDR3, the DNA is TGCAGCGTTGGGGACAGGGGACTCTACGAGCAGTACTTC. Residues: CSVGDRGLYEQYF.

The genes are TRBV18 and TRBJ2-3; the match to TRBD1 covers 8 bases. This CDR3 is built from 15 residues. Per germline, CDR1 KGHSH and CDR2 LQKENI. V lost 3 bases, J lost 3 bases, and 5 bases stayed unmatched. The CDR3 sequence is CASSPEWTGTDTQYF. DNA for the CDR3: TGTGCCAGCTCACCTGAGTGGACAGGGACAGATACGCAGTATTTT.

This clone was picked up many times. The rearrangement joins TRBV6-4 to TRBJ2-2; no definite D call. Trimming removed 7 bases from V and 5 bases from J, with 17 bases in between. From germline, CDR1 is MRHNA and CDR2 SNTAGT. The CDR3 runs to 15 residues. In nucleotides, the CDR3 is TGTGCCAGCACCAGAGACCCCGAAGTAACCGGGGAGCTGTTTTTT. It is translated as CASTRDPEVTGELFF.

This clone was found once. Additional DNA sequences in this sample encode the identical CDR3. The chain recombines TRBV5-1 with TRBJ2-7; D remains ambiguous. CDR3 length: 13 amino acids. CDR1 and CDR2 (germline): SGHRS, YFSETQ. V was cut by 0 bases and J by 3 bases, with 7 bases left in between. The CDR3 loop is CASSLGGDYEQYF. The CDR3, as DNA: TGCGCCAGCAGCTTGGGTGGGGACTACGAGCAGTACTTC.

DNA of the CDR3: TGTGCCAGCAGCCTAGGCAGGGGGCGAAGCACCGGGGAGCTGTTTTTT. Its protein is CASSLGRGRSTGELFF. The J gene is TRBJ2-2, the V gene TRBV11-3; 8 bases are a match to TRBD1. The CDR3 spans 16 residues. CDR1 and CDR2 (germline): SGHNT, YENEEA. V gave up 5 bases and J gave up 4 bases; unmatched junction bases: 9.

The chain links TRBV10-2 to TRBJ2-6; maybe TRBD2 (5 bases). In germline, CDR1 is WSHSY, CDR2 SAAADI. The CDR3 length is 15 residues. V lost 2 bases, J lost 3 bases, and 8 bases lay in between. CDR3 residues: CASSEAGSGANVLTF. The CDR3 DNA sequence: TGCGCCAGCAGTGAGGCGGGTAGTGGGGCCAACGTCCTGACTTTC.

The sample holds one count of this clone. A read error may account for a junction end that differs from germline. The V and J genes are TRBV30 and TRBJ2-7, with D unclear. Germline V gene data show CDR1 as GTSNPN and CDR2 as SVGIG (reference sequence). The CDR3 is made up of 15 amino acids. The CDR3 DNA is TGTGCCTGGGGTGTACTCGGTCTGGCTCGCTACGAGCAGTACTTC. Translation: CAWGVLGLARYEQYF.

The genes are TRBV4-3 and TRBJ1-4, with 11 bases that match TRBD1. V lost 0 bases to trimming and J lost 13 bases; unmatched junction nucleotides: 10. CDR1 and CDR2 from the germline V gene are LGHNA and YSLEER. CDR3 size: 16 residues. For the CDR3, the DNA is TGCGCCAGCAGCCAAGAATGGACAGGGGGCGTCAGGGGACTGTTTTTT. Amino acids: CASSQEWTGGVRGLFF.

This sequence joins TRBV9 and TRBJ2-2; possibly TRBD2 for D (6 bases). With 0 bases removed from V and 4 bases from J, the gap between germline ends came to 19 bases. Germline lookup yields CDR1 SGDLS and CDR2 YYNGEE. The CDR3 consists of 18 residues. The CDR3 sequence: CASSVGLFSEGFTGELFF. For the CDR3, the DNA is TGTGCCAGCAGCGTAGGGTTGTTTTCGGAGGGATTCACCGGGGAGCTGTTTTTT. Filled out from reference TRBV9 and TRBJ2-2, the complete variable domain reads DSGVTQTPKHLITATGQRVTLRCSPRSGDLSVYWYQQSLDQGLQFLIQYYNGEERAKGNILERFSAQQFPDLHSELNLSSLELGDSALYFCASSVGLFSEGFTGELFFGEGSRLTVL.

This chain links TRBV25-1 with TRBJ2-1; TRBD2 aligns across 8 bases. This CDR3 has 16 residues. Germline-derived CDR1 and CDR2 are MGHDK and SYGVNS. V dropped 1 base and J dropped 5; count of bases not matched to a gene: 7. CDR3 protein: CASSEWGAGGHNEQFF. The DNA for the CDR3 is TGTGCCAGCAGTGAATGGGGTGCGGGAGGCCACAATGAGCAGTTCTTC.

V gene TRBV7-2 combines with J gene TRBJ2-6; D is uncertain. Trimming pared 5 bases from V and 0 bases from J, leaving 11 bases between. The CDR3 consists of 16 residues. The germline gives CDR1 SGHTA, CDR2 FQGNSA. The CDR3 loop is CASSARGSSGANVLTF. CDR3 nucleotides: TGTGCCAGCAGCGCCAGAGGAAGCTCTGGGGCCAACGTCCTGACTTTC.